The 3 T cell receptor beta chains in this list originate from one sample, sequenced in a study of blood T cell repertoires in COVID-19. The table came from immunoSEQ multiplex PCR; TCRdb's copy has only in-frame clones and leaves some out. The data show fewer than 300,000 clones, more than 75% seen once. The sample comprised peripheral blood. The receptors stem from a woman aged 40-49 years who had recovered from COVID-19.

The V call is TRBV5-1, the J call TRBJ2-6, with 7 bases lining up with TRBD1. The junction had 7 bases not matched to a gene; V was cut back by 4 bases and J by 0 bases. The CDR3 covers 17 residues. Looked up from germline, CDR1 is SGHRS and CDR2 is YFSETQ. CDR3 sequence (DNA): TGCGCCAGCAGCCCCAGGGGGTCTCGCTCTGGGGCCAACGTCCTGACTTTC. Residues: CASSPRGSRSGANVLTF.

The chain joins TRBV11-3 to TRBJ1-2, with D perhaps matching TRBD1 (5 bases). The CDR3 is 17 amino acids. The V and J ends lost 5 bases and 5 bases respectively, with 24 bases between them. The V gene's germline CDR1 is SGHNT and CDR2 YENEEA. The CDR3 region is CASSPRRIRRPGYGYTF. DNA of the CDR3: TGTGCCAGCAGCCCCCGAAGGATCAGGCGCCCAGGGTATGGCTACACCTTC.

This sequence joins TRBV30 and TRBJ2-5, with D possibly TRBD1 on 5 matching bases. The CDR3 spans 11 residues. V gave up 0 bases and J gave up 10 bases, with 9 bases separating them. Germline V gives CDR1 GTSNPN, CDR2 SVGIG (reference sequence). The CDR3 coding sequence is TGTGCCTGGAGTGTGGGGCTACTCCAGTACTTC. Residues: CAWSVGLLQYF.